This T cell receptor (beta chain) was captured in a study of tumor-infiltrating lymphocytes in primary liver carcinoma. Study summary: Lesions, classed as T1-T3 N0M0, spanned 4.2 to 10 cm across. Study-wide results and limits: Tumor region pairs shared more overlap than did tumor-adjacent and tumor-blood pairs.

RNA was extracted from whole blood without cell sorting, alongside germline DNA. HBV chronically infected the treatment-naive patients. The CDR3 runs 16 residues. The germline V gene encodes CDR1 SGHRS and CDR2 YFSETQ. V shed 1 base and J shed 0 bases, with 14 bases lying between them. Notes on this clonotype: Its matching antigen is unknown. The conserved closing phenylalanine or tryptophan is absent in this CDR3, likely reflecting a read error.

A constant-region primer primed TCR beta cDNA synthesis from roughly 510 ng of total RNA. Slightly modified ARM-PCR with three nested multiplex PCR rounds yielded TCR beta libraries. For about 11 cycles apiece, the opening two PCR rounds ran with TRBV1-TRBV30 forward primers and a C-beta reverse primer. A single record per CDR3 protein comes from TCRdb applying MiXCR to the multiplex PCR reads. This table has some 320,000 distinct CDR3 sequences, more than 55% appearing once. V is TRBV5-1 and J is TRBJ2-7; no reliable D call. Material for sequencing was peripheral blood. The sequence was obtained from a man aged 40-50 years with primary liver carcinoma and hepatitis B virus infection. The CDR3 reads CASSLIMTDPSYEQYI. The CDR3 nucleotides are TGCGCCAGCAGCTTGATTATGACGGACCCCTCCTACGAGCAGTACATC.